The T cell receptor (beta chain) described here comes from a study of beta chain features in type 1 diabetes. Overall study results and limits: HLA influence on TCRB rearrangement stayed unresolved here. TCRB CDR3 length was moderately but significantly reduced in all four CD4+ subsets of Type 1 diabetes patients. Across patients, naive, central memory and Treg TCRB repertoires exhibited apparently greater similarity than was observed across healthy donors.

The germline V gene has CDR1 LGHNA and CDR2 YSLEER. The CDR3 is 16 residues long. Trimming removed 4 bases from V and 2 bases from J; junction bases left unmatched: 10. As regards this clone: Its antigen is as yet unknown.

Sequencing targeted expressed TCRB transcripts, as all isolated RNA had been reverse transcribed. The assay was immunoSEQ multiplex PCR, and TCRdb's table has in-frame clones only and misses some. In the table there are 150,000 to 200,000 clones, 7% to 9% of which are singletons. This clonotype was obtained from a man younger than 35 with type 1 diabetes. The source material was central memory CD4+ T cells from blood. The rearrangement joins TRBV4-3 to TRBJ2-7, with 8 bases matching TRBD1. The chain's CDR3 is CASSRQLGQGTYEQYF. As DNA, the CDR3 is TGCGCCAGCAGCCGCCAACTCGGACAGGGTACCTACGAGCAGTACTTC.